Listed below are T cell receptor beta chains from one sample, sequenced in a study of breast tumors, draining lymph nodes, adjacent tissues. TCRdb reprocessed the multiplex PCR reads via MiXCR and lists one record per CDR3 protein. This sample yields some 170,000 distinct CDR3 sequences, of which 33% are seen a single time; about 3.8% belongs to the top ten. Sequenced input: axillary lymph node tissue. These TCRs come from a female donor with breast cancer. Some clones in this sample may be carry-over from other donors' samples. Each CDR3 is given with its conserved first and last residue. The D gene is left open where the match is weak. Some rows have no size entry. The others give once, few or many, or a class for an expanded clone.

J	size	D	V	DNA	CDR3
TRBJ1-2	many	NA	TRBV29-1	TGCAGCGTTCGAGGAAGGAACTATGGCTACACCTTC	CSVRGRNYGYTF
TRBJ1-6	NA	TRBD1	TRBV11-2	TGTGCCAGCAACCGGGGACAGGGGTATCCACCCCTCCACTTT	CASNRGQGYPPLHF
TRBJ1-2	many	NA	TRBV2	TGTGCCAGCAGTGAAGGAGGGGGGGTCTATGGCTACACCTTC	CASSEGGGVYGYTF
TRBJ1-1	few	NA	TRBV19	TGTGCCAGCGCGACAGTGAACACTGAAGCTTTCTTT	CASATVNTEAFF
TRBJ1-5	NA	TRBD1	TRBV30	TGTGCCTGGAGTTGGACAGGGTTGTTGAAGCCCCAGCATTTT	CAWSWTGLLKPQHF
TRBJ2-7	many	NA	TRBV6-5	TGTGCCAGCAGTCCCCTCGGGGCGAGACGTTCCTACGAGCAGTACTTC	CASSPLGARRSYEQYF
TRBJ2-2	few	NA	TRBV5-8	TGTGCCAGCAGCTTGCCGAAATCCACCGGGGAGCTGTTTTTT	CASSLPKSTGELFF
TRBJ2-5	many	NA	TRBV5-1	TGCGCCAGCAGCTCGCGGCGGGGTCCCCTCGGGGAGACCCAGTACTTC	CASSSRRGPLGETQYF
TRBJ2-5	many	NA	TRBV7-9	TGTGCCAGCAGCTTAATGGACGGTAGGGGCCGAGGTGAGCCCCAGTACTTC	CASSLMDGRGRGEPQYF
TRBJ2-2	NA	NA	TRBV7-2	TGTGCCAGCAAACCACCGAACACCGGGGAGCTGTTTTTT	CASKPPNTGELFF
TRBJ2-7	many	NA	TRBV7-6	TGTGCCAGCAGCTTAAAAGGTTACGAGCAGTACTTC	CASSLKGYEQYF
TRBJ1-4	many	NA	TRBV6-1	TGTGCCAGCAGTGTTTCTGAAAAACTGTTTTTT	CASSVSEKLFF
TRBJ2-5	NA	TRBD1	TRBV2	TGTGCCAGCAGTGACGGACAGGGGATGGGAGGGACCCAGTACTTC	CASSDGQGMGGTQYF
TRBJ1-2	many	TRBD1	TRBV19	TGTGCCAGTAGGTCCGGGACAGGGTTAGGCTACACCTTC	CASRSGTGLGYTF
TRBJ1-4	many	NA	TRBV6-5	TGTGCCAGCAGTTACGGGGTTGGGGAAAAACTGTTTTTT	CASSYGVGEKLFF
TRBJ2-5	NA	NA	TRBV7-6	TGTGCCAGCAGCCCATCTTGGGTAGGGGAGACCCAGTACTTC	CASSPSWVGETQYF
TRBJ2-7	many	NA	TRBV10-3	TGTGCCATCAGTAAAAGGGAGGCAGCGACCTACGAGCAGTACTTC	CAISKREAATYEQYF
TRBJ1-2	many	NA	TRBV20-1	TGCAGTGCTAGTTTCCGGTATGGCTACACCTTC	CSASFRYGYTF
TRBJ2-3	many	NA	TRBV5-1	TGCGCCAGCAGCTTGGTGCGGGGTGAAATCACAGATACGCAGTATTTT	CASSLVRGEITDTQYF
TRBJ2-7	many	TRBD2	TRBV10-3	TGTGCCACCGGGACTAGCGGGAGATTCCTCGACTACGAGCAGTACTTC	CATGTSGRFLDYEQYF
TRBJ1-1	few	NA	TRBV7-9	TGTGCCAGCAGCGCCGTAGAAGGGACTGAAGCTTTCTTT	CASSAVEGTEAFF
TRBJ2-1	many	TRBD2	TRBV7-2	TGTGCCAGCAGCTTATTTGGACTAGCGGATTCCTACAATGAGCAGTTCTTC	CASSLFGLADSYNEQFF
TRBJ2-2	many	NA	TRBV19	TGTGCCAGTAGTATCCAGCAGGGCACCGGGGAGCTGTTTTTT	CASSIQQGTGELFF
TRBJ2-7	many	NA	TRBV12-3/TRBV12-4	TGTGCCAGCAGCCTAGCTCCCACAGGCTACGAGCAGTACTTC	CASSLAPTGYEQYF
TRBJ1-4	NA	TRBD1	TRBV13	TGTGCCAGCAGCTCCTCCCGCGGGTCTAGCGGGACCCGGAGCACAGGGGGAAATGAAAAACTGTTTTTT	CASSSSRGSSGTRSTGGNEKLFF
TRBJ2-1	few	NA	TRBV18	TGTGCCAGCTCACCACCAGGGGTGTCCTACAATGAGCAGTTCTTC	CASSPPGVSYNEQFF
TRBJ1-1	NA	NA	TRBV6-2/TRBV6-3	TGTGCCAGCAGTTACCACAGACAGAAACTTAACACTGAAGCTTTCTTT	CASSYHRQKLNTEAFF
TRBJ2-1	many	NA	TRBV5-1	TGCGCCAGCAGCTTGGCCCCCGCGGTTAGCGGTTACTCCTACAATGAGCAGTTCTTC	CASSLAPAVSGYSYNEQFF
TRBJ2-7	NA	TRBD2	TRBV29-1	TGCAGCGTCTCTAGCGGGAACTCCTACGAGCAGTACTTC	CSVSSGNSYEQYF
TRBJ2-2	NA	NA	TRBV7-9	TGTGCCAGCAGCTTAGCTGGGGTGGACACCGGGGAGCTGTTTTTT	CASSLAGVDTGELFF
TRBJ2-6	many	NA	TRBV6-4	TGTGCCAGCAGTGGCACCACAGCGTCTGGGGCCAACGTCCTGACTTTC	CASSGTTASGANVLTF
TRBJ1-1	NA	NA	TRBV18	TGTGCCAGCTCACCACAGGGATTTTCGATGGGCACTGAAGCTTTCTTT	CASSPQGFSMGTEAFF
TRBJ2-5	many	TRBD2	TRBV20-1	TGCAGTGCTCGTCGGACTAGCGGAGAGGGGGAGACCCAGTACTTC	CSARRTSGEGETQYF
TRBJ2-1	NA	NA	TRBV20-1	TGCAGTGCTAGAGAGGCCATCTACAATGAGCAGTTCTTC	CSAREAIYNEQFF
TRBJ2-3	many	NA	TRBV7-9	TGTGCCAGCAGCTTAGCCCAGGAGAGTACGCAGTATTTT	CASSLAQESTQYF
TRBJ1-4	NA	NA	TRBV6-5	TGTGCCAGCAGACCCCCAGGAGCTGGCGAAAAACTGTTTTTT	CASRPPGAGEKLFF
TRBJ2-1	many	TRBD2	TRBV5-1	TGCGCCAGCAGCTGGGGACTAGCGGGGGACTACAATGAGCAGTTCTTC	CASSWGLAGDYNEQFF